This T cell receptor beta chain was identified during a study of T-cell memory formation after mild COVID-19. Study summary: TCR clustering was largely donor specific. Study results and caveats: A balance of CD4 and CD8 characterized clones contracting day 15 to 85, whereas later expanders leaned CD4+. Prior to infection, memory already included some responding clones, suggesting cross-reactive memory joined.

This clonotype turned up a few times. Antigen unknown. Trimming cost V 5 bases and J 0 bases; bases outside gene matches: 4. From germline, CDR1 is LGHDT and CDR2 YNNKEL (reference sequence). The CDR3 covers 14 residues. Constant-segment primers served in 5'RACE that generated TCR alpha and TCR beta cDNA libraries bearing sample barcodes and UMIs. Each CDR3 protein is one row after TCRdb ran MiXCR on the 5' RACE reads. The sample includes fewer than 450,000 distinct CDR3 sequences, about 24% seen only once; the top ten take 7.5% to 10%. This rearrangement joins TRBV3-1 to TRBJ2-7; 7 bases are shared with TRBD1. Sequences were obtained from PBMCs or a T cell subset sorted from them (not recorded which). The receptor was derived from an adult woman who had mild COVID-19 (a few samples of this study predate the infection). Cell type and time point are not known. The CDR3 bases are TGTGCCAGCAGCGACAGGGTGGGCTCCTACGAGCAGTACTTC. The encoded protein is CASSDRVGSYEQYF.